The clone carrying this TCR beta chain was seen a single time. What it recognizes is unknown. This sample is drawn from a study of OX40 agonist ivuxolimab in advanced cancers. In the study overall: Ivuxolimab doses were 0.01, 0.1, 0.3, 1.5, 3 or 10 mg/kg every 2 weeks. The mean age was approximately 60 years, ranging from about 20 to 79, with 82.7% of participants male. Having had anti-PD-1, anti-PD-L1 or anti-CTLA-4 therapy before was allowed, and roughly 39% had some.

Trimming at V came to 4 bases and at J to 7 bases, leaving 6 bases not matched to a gene. This CDR3 comprises 13 residues. Per germline, CDR1 ENHRY and CDR2 SYGVKD. General study points: Expanded peripheral T-cell antigen specificity went undetermined.

Some clones are missing from TCRdb's copy, which holds only in-frame ones; the method was immunoSEQ multiplex PCR. The top ten clones hold 0.16% of a sample with about 100,000 clones, around 89% of them seen once. V usage is TRBV10-3 and J usage is TRBJ1-2; 7 bases align to TRBD1. This TCR was sampled from an adult with an advanced solid tumor such as melanoma, head and neck, liver or kidney cancer. This specimen was CD4+ or CD8+ T cells sorted from blood, taken in a trial of the OX40 agonist ivuxolimab. CDR3 sequence reads: CAISGRQGVGYTF. The CDR3 DNA reads as TGTGCCATCAGTGGAAGACAGGGCGTTGGCTACACCTTC.